The next 21 T cell receptor beta chains were all read from a single sample in a study of cytomegalovirus exposure and HLA in healthy donors. PCR primers comprised 60 Vbeta and 13 Jbeta primers. Libraries were prepared by immunoSEQ multiplex PCR; TCRdb keeps only in-frame clonotypes and omits some of them. The sample yields roughly 160,000 clones, approximately 70% seen once. Sequenced sample: PBMCs. The receptors derive from a woman between 18 and 29 years old in good health and CMV-seropositive.

J is TRBJ1-3 and V is TRBV6-5, with D maybe TRBD1 (5 bases). Germline CDR1 reads MNHEY; CDR2 reads SVGAGI. CDR3 length: 14 amino acids. With 5 bases removed from V and 0 bases from J, the gap between germline ends came to 8 bases. The CDR3 DNA reads as TGTGCCAGCAGTATGACAGTCTCTGGAAACACCATATATTTT. Amino acid sequence: CASSMTVSGNTIYF.

V and J are TRBV11-2 and TRBJ1-3; D gene uncertain. Germline CDR1 SGHAT, CDR2 FQNNGV. The germline V and J ends were trimmed by 1 base and 4 bases, with 8 bases remaining between them. The CDR3 extends over 14 amino acids. In nucleotides, the CDR3 is TGTGCCAGCAGCTTAGGAGGAACGGGAAACACCATATATTTT. This encodes CASSLGGTGNTIYF.

This clone was seen only once. The V and J genes are TRBV5-4 and TRBJ1-1; D remains ambiguous. Trimming cost V 0 bases and J 2 bases, with 8 bases left between them. Germline-derived CDR1 and CDR2 are SGHNT and YYREEE (reference sequence). This CDR3 is 14 amino acids long. In nucleotides, the CDR3 is TGTGCCAGCAGCTTGGACAGCAGCAACACTGAAGCTTTCTTT. Amino acid sequence: CASSLDSSNTEAFF.

V is TRBV4-1 and J is TRBJ1-2; 10 nucleotides match TRBD1. Germline V gives CDR1 MGHRA, CDR2 YSYEKL. J was trimmed by 9 bases and V by 1 base; bases with no gene match: 5. The CDR3 runs 14 residues. DNA for the CDR3: TGCGCCAGCAGCCAAGGGGGACAGGGGAGTCGCTACACCTTC. Amino acids: CASSQGGQGSRYTF.

This chain connects TRBV5-6 to TRBJ2-1; D remains ambiguous. The germline CDR1 and CDR2 sequences are SGHDT and YYEEEE. The CDR3 loop spans 16 amino acids. V was trimmed by 1 base and J by 4 bases, leaving 15 bases between them. The CDR3 DNA sequence: TGTGCCAGCAGCTTGAGTGCAGGTGAAAGATACAATGAGCAGTTCTTC. Its translation is CASSLSAGERYNEQFF.

This chain uses TRBV7-2 with TRBJ1-1; 9 nucleotides line up with TRBD1. The CDR3 runs to 15 residues. In germline, CDR1 is SGHTA, CDR2 FQGNSA. J gave up 3 bases and V 0 bases, and 2 bases lay outside the gene matches. The CDR3 DNA reads TGTGCCAGCAGCTTAGCGGGACAGGGTTACACTGAAGCTTTCTTT. Residues: CASSLAGQGYTEAFF.

The V and J genes are TRBV27 and TRBJ2-7; 8 bases map to TRBD1. The CDR3 sequence is 12 residues long. The germline gives CDR1 MNHEY, CDR2 SMNVEV (reference sequence). V was pared by 6 bases and J by 5 bases, with 3 bases of the junction left unmatched. In DNA form, the CDR3 reads TGTGCCAGCAGGGACAGGGTGAACGAGCAGTACTTC. Translation gives CASRDRVNEQYF.

The chain employs TRBV27 and TRBJ2-5; TRBD2 matches 7 bases. The CDR3 is 15 amino acids. With 5 bases clipped from V and 1 base from J, the junction kept 7 bases outside the gene matches. Germline V lookup: CDR1 MNHEY, CDR2 SMNVEV (reference sequence). The CDR3 protein is CASSIGLVGQETQYF. The CDR3 DNA sequence: TGTGCCAGCAGTATAGGACTAGTGGGCCAAGAGACCCAGTACTTC.

This clone was counted only a few times. The rearrangement joins TRBV30 to TRBJ1-5; 8 bases align to TRBD1. Germline loops: CDR1 GTSNPN, CDR2 SVGIG (reference sequence). With V trimmed by 0 bases and J by 5 bases, 6 bases remained unmatched. This CDR3 spans 15 amino acids. This CDR3 reads CAWSVLGTGDQPQHF. CDR3 DNA: TGTGCCTGGAGTGTACTCGGGACAGGCGATCAGCCCCAGCATTTT.

This clone came up once. This rearrangement joins TRBV6-5 to TRBJ1-1, with 11 positions matching TRBD1. The CDR3 consists of 15 residues. CDR1 and CDR2 from the germline V gene are MNHEY and SVGAGI. J gave up 6 bases and V 4 bases, and 7 bases lay outside the gene matches. CDR3 in amino acids: CASSWTDRGHSEAFF. Here the CDR3 DNA reads TGTGCCAGCAGTTGGACGGACAGGGGGCATTCTGAAGCTTTCTTT.

This clone was seen a few times. J is TRBJ2-3 and V is TRBV5-6; 12 bases are shared with TRBD1. Germline trimming cut 5 bases from V and 2 bases from J; bases unmatched to any gene: 6. Germline V gene sequence: CDR1 SGHDT, CDR2 YYEEEE. The CDR3 length is 16 residues. Written as DNA, the CDR3 is TGTGCCAGCAGTCCCGGGACAGGGGGCTTCACAGATACGCAGTATTTT. It yields the protein CASSPGTGGFTDTQYF.

V and J are TRBV20-1 and TRBJ1-2, with D possibly matching TRBD1 (6 bases). This CDR3 has 11 residues. V lost 6 bases and J lost 3, with 8 bases in between. The germline V gene encodes CDR1 DFQATT and CDR2 SNEGSKA (reference sequence). In DNA, the CDR3 is TGCAGTGCCCGGACAGACTATGGCTACACCTTC. Translated, it gives CSARTDYGYTF.

The genes are TRBV15 and TRBJ1-5; no clear D. The CDR3 sequence is 14 residues long. CDR1 is LNHNV and CDR2 is YYDKDF in the germline V gene (reference sequence). The V end lost 1 base, the J end lost 5 bases, and 9 bases lay between the germline ends. CDR3 coding DNA: TGTGCCACCAGCAGAGGCGGCTCGGATCAGCCCCAGCATTTT. Translating it yields CATSRGGSDQPQHF. The whole variable domain, remainder taken from reference TRBV15 and TRBJ1-5, is DAMVIQNPRYQVTQFGKPVTLSCSQTLNHNVMYWYQQKSSQAPKLLFHYYDKDFNNEADTPDNFQSRRPNTSFCFLDIRSPGLGDTAMYLCATSRGGSDQPQHFGDGTRLSIL.

The gene calls are TRBV2 and TRBJ2-6; 7 bases fit TRBD1. This CDR3 region has 17 residues. V gave up 4 bases and J gave up 4 bases; unmatched junction bases: 10. Germline CDR1 and CDR2: SNHLY and FYNNEI. Here the CDR3 reads CASSVYTGAAGANVLTF. The DNA of the CDR3 is TGTGCCAGCAGTGTTTATACAGGGGCGGCGGGGGCCAACGTCCTGACTTTC.

The rearrangement links TRBV27 to TRBJ2-1; possible D gene TRBD2, 6 bases. Germline values: CDR1 MNHEY, CDR2 SMNVEV (reference sequence). The CDR3 spans 13 residues. Trimming shortened V by 6 bases and J by 10 bases, and 16 bases separated the two germline ends. The CDR3 sequence is CASSLTRGGEQFF. In DNA, the CDR3 is TGTGCCAGCAGCCTAACTCGGGGAGGCGAGCAGTTCTTC.

The chain joins TRBV2 to TRBJ2-3; the D gene is possibly TRBD2 (6 bases). CDR1 is SNHLY and CDR2 is FYNNEI in the germline V gene. The ends were cut back, 1 base at V and 2 bases at J, with 10 bases in the middle. The CDR3 spans 15 residues. Here the CDR3 reads CASSEGTINTDTQYF. CDR3 bases: TGTGCCAGCAGTGAAGGGACTATCAACACAGATACGCAGTATTTT.

The chain uses TRBV6-6 and TRBJ2-5, with D perhaps matching TRBD1 (7 bases). This CDR3 comprises 16 residues. V was pared by 3 bases and J by 2 bases, with 16 bases between. Germline values: CDR1 MNHNY, CDR2 SVGAGI (reference sequence). CDR3 bases: TGTGCCAGCAGTTATAGGGCCAGGGGGGCTCAAGAGACCCAGTACTTC. It encodes CASSYRARGAQETQYF.

This clone was seen more than once but under ten times. The chain has TRBV5-4 and TRBJ2-1; 10 nucleotides match TRBD1. The CDR3 contains 15 residues. Germline CDR1 reads SGHNT; CDR2 reads YYREEE (reference sequence). V dropped 1 base and J dropped 7; count of bases not matched to a gene: 5. In DNA, the CDR3 is TGTGCCAGCAGCTTGCCCCCGGGACAGGGGAATGAGCAGTTCTTC. Its protein product is CASSLPPGQGNEQFF.

The rearrangement links TRBV5-5 to TRBJ2-2; the D gene is possibly TRBD2 (6 bases). CDR3 length: 16 residues. Germline V lookup: CDR1 SGHKS, CDR2 YYEKEE (reference sequence). V was cut by 1 base and J by 1 base, with 11 bases left in between. The CDR3 protein is CASSLHGGGNTGELFF. CDR3 nucleotides: TGTGCCAGCAGCTTGCACGGGGGTGGGAACACCGGGGAGCTGTTTTTT.

The gene calls are TRBV6-6 and TRBJ1-1; 8 bases fit TRBD1. Germline V gene lookup returns CDR1 MNHNY and CDR2 SVGAGI (reference sequence). The CDR3 runs 13 residues. After removal of 6 bases from V and 11 bases from J, the junction contained 11 bases not matched to a gene. CDR3 DNA: TGTGCCAGCAGCTCACCCACAGGGGGGGAGGCTTTCTTT. Its translation: CASSSPTGGEAFF.

The chain has TRBV19 and TRBJ2-3; the match to TRBD2 covers 8 bases. Germline V gene data show CDR1 as LNHDA and CDR2 as SQIVND (reference sequence). V lost 4 bases to trimming and J lost 3 bases; unmatched junction nucleotides: 3. This CDR3 contains 14 residues. This CDR3 reads CASSNPGGTDTQYF. The CDR3, as DNA: TGTGCCAGTAGTAACCCGGGGGGGACAGATACGCAGTATTTT. Based on the CDR3 plus reference TRBV19 and TRBJ2-3, the full variable domain is DGGITQSPKYLFRKEGQNVTLSCEQNLNHDAMYWYRQDPGQGLRLIYYSQIVNDFQKGDIAEGYSVSREKKESFPLTVTSAQKNPTAFYLCASSNPGGTDTQYFGPGTRLTVL.